Listed here are 10 T cell receptor beta chains from one sample, sequenced in a study of blood T cell repertoires in COVID-19. TCRdb's table, derived via immunoSEQ multiplex PCR, lists solely in-frame clones and lacks some. The data show 55,000 to 85,000 clones, with around 87% seen just once and roughly 10% held by the top ten. What was sequenced was peripheral blood. The receptor set was obtained from a woman between 18 and 29 years old with acute or convalescent COVID-19.

V is TRBV28 and J is TRBJ1-1; D unresolved. V was clipped by 3 bases and J by 9 bases, with 8 bases between them. This CDR3 contains 11 residues. In germline, CDR1 is MDHEN, CDR2 SYDVKM. The CDR3 region is CASSFGEQAFF. Here the CDR3 DNA reads TGTGCCAGCAGTTTTGGGGAGCAAGCTTTCTTT.

This rearrangement joins TRBV18 to TRBJ2-5; TRBD2 aligns across 9 bases. Germline loops: CDR1 KGHSH, CDR2 LQKENI. The trim removed 3 bases at V and 1 base at J, leaving 3 bases unmatched. This CDR3 is 15 amino acids long. CDR3 loop: CASSPGLAVQETQYF. The CDR3 bases are TGTGCCAGCTCACCGGGACTAGCAGTCCAAGAGACCCAGTACTTC.

J is TRBJ2-3 and V is TRBV5-1, with 7 positions matching TRBD2. Germline CDR1 reads SGHRS; CDR2 reads YFSETQ. V was clipped by 4 bases and J by 5 bases; unmatched bases: 10. CDR3 length: 15 amino acids. The CDR3 reads CASSPVWGGRDTQYF. The CDR3, as DNA: TGCGCCAGCAGCCCCGTTTGGGGGGGGAGAGATACGCAGTATTTT. The variable domain in full, with the rest retrieved from reference TRBV5-1 and TRBJ2-3, is KAGVTQTPRYLIKTRGQQVTLSCSPISGHRSVSWYQQTPGQGLQFLFEYFSETQRNKGNFPGRFSGRQFSNSRSEMNVSTLELGDSALYLCASSPVWGGRDTQYFGPGTRLTVL.

The rearrangement joins TRBV28 to TRBJ2-2; D is undetermined. CDR1 and CDR2 from the germline V gene are MDHEN and SYDVKM. The CDR3 sequence is 15 residues long. The V gene lost 2 bases and the J gene lost 5 bases, with 12 bases spanning the gap. This CDR3 is CASSLGVSGTGELFF. The CDR3 coding sequence is TGTGCCAGCAGTTTAGGCGTTTCGGGTACCGGGGAGCTGTTTTTT.

Only a few counts were recorded for this clone. The rearrangement links TRBV3-1 (or the pseudogene TRBV3-2) to TRBJ2-2, with no clear D. Germline lookup yields CDR1 LGHDT and CDR2 YNNKEL (reference sequence). The germline V and J ends were trimmed by 4 bases and 5 bases, with 8 bases remaining between them. The CDR3 consists of 13 residues. Here the CDR3 reads CASSRTHTGELFF. CDR3 DNA sequence: TGTGCCAGCAGCCGTACTCATACCGGGGAGCTGTTTTTT.

J is TRBJ1-1 and V is TRBV7-9; TRBD1 might be the D (5 bases). CDR3 length: 12 amino acids. The germline V gene has CDR1 SEHNR and CDR2 FQNEAQ (reference sequence). With 4 bases removed from V and 6 bases from J, the gap between germline ends came to 9 bases. For the CDR3, the DNA is TGTGCCAGCAGCTACGGGGGAGCTGAAGCTTTCTTT. This gives the protein CASSYGGAEAFF.

This chain connects TRBV9 to TRBJ1-1, with unresolved D. Germline V gene data show CDR1 as SGDLS and CDR2 as YYNGEE. The CDR3 is 13 amino acids. The germline V and J ends were trimmed by 0 bases and 5 bases, with 8 bases remaining between them. CDR3 sequence (DNA): TGTGCCAGCAGCGTAGCAGGAAGGACTGAAGCTTTCTTT. Translating gives CASSVAGRTEAFF.

The V gene is TRBV18, the J gene TRBJ1-1; 7 nucleotides agree with TRBD1. After removal of 3 bases from V and 0 bases from J, the junction contained 4 bases not matched to a gene. CDR3 length: 15 residues. Germline CDR1 is KGHSH and CDR2 is LQKENI. This CDR3 is CASSPDRAVNTEAFF. In DNA form, the CDR3 reads TGTGCCAGCTCACCCGACAGGGCGGTGAACACTGAAGCTTTCTTT.

This rearrangement joins TRBV7-9 to TRBJ2-7, with TRBD2 as a possible D gene (6 bases). The V gene lost 5 bases and the J gene lost 4 bases, with 12 bases spanning the gap. Germline-derived CDR1 and CDR2 are SEHNR and FQNEAQ (reference sequence). The CDR3 spans 13 residues. CDR3 bases: TGTGCCAGCAGCAGGGGACTTCCTTACGAGCAGTACTTC. Translated, it gives CASSRGLPYEQYF.

This clone was counted a single time. V usage is TRBV14 and J usage is TRBJ2-7; unclear D gene. Trimming left V 3 bases short and J 5 bases short, with 8 bases between. Germline CDR1 and CDR2: SGHDN and FVKESK. The CDR3 extends over 12 amino acids. CDR3 sequence: CASSQNTDEQYF. Written as DNA, the CDR3 is TGTGCCAGCAGCCAGAATACGGACGAGCAGTACTTC.